This T cell receptor beta chain was obtained from a study of T-cell memory formation after mild COVID-19 (dated by TCRdb to about 2021). The study in broad terms: Most TCR sequence clusters were specific to one of the two donors. In a couple of donors, T-cell clones that expanded and contracted after mild COVID-19 were tracked by sequencing TCRalpha and TCRbeta repertoires over time. Two young, previously healthy adult volunteers, one female and one male, were included in the cohort.

This clonotype has more than one count but fewer than ten. Its antigen specificity is not known. No base-level quality is on record; no much larger clone is a single base apart. Trimming takes 3 bases from V and 2 bases from J, and the germline ends sit 10 bases apart. The CDR3, from cysteine to phenylalanine, totals 14 residues. Just the 42-base CDR3 DNA is kept, in frame starting at base 1. The germline V gene (reference sequence) provides CDR1 LGHDT and CDR2 YNNKEL. Ficoll-Paque density gradient centrifugation was the method used to isolate PBMCs. Sequencing was performed on an Illumina NovaSeq 6000. Using 5'RACE with constant-segment primers, TCRalpha and TCRbeta cDNA libraries were constructed, with sample barcodes and unique molecular identifiers added in the process. RNA was extracted from every sample with Trizol reagent. Library amplification was performed in two PCR steps, and a second sample barcode and Illumina TruSeq adapters were introduced in the second step. The libraries were sequenced on an Illumina NovaSeq using 2 x 150 bp paired-end reads. For the original study's pipeline: Reads were demultiplexed and collapsed into UMI-guided consensus sequences with migec v1.2.7. Using mixcr v2.1.11, UMI consensuses were aligned to TRA and TRB V and J templates and then assembled into clonotypes. Expanded or contracted clonotypes were those called significant by both edgeR and NoisET, with noise models trained on biological replicates. For edgeR calls, the cutoffs were a false discovery rate-adjusted p below 0.01 and a log2 fold-change threshold of 1. As an exploratory analysis of dynamics, max-normalized trajectories of the 1000 most abundant clonotypes were examined by PCA with hierarchical clustering. Separately sequenced CD4+ and CD8+ repertoires were used to assign a CD4 or CD8 phenotype to each responding clone. TCRdb took the public reads, trimmed them with fastp at Q25, ran MiXCR for clone calling and kept in-frame beta chains. When rows share a CDR3 protein, they turn into one entry using the most common DNA and genes. TCRdb assigned the V and J calls; the authors' analysis was not used. Here the sample has about 310,000 distinct CDR3 sequences; roughly 21% occur a single time. Over 20% of the sample lies in the top ten.

Summary of the overall study and its limitations: Some responding clones were found in pre-infection memory, which suggests that pre-existing cross-reactive memory T cells took part in the SARS-CoV-2 response. The study covered only a couple of mild cases, and larger cohorts including severe cases with pre-infection samples were considered necessary. Balanced CD4/CD8 phenotypes were observed for clones contracting from day 15 to 85, whereas a bias towards CD4+ was observed for a second wave of clones expanding from day 15 to 37. SARS-CoV-2 specificity was not confirmed for the second-wave clones peaking on day 37. Contracting CD4+ clones were found mainly in CM and EM memory subsets, while CD8+ clones were enriched in EMRA.

The chain is encoded by TRBV3-1 joined to TRBJ1-1, with no confident D gene call. This clonotype was sampled from a man in his late teens or twenties who had mild COVID-19 (a few samples of this study predate the infection). The sample titles of this study are shuffled in the database, so cell type and time point are left out; the donor was told from shared clones. The sample was PBMCs or a T cell subset sorted from them (not recorded which). The nucleotides are TGTGCCAGCAGCCAGAACGTGGGAAACACTGAAGCTTTCTTT. This codes for CASSQNVGNTEAFF.